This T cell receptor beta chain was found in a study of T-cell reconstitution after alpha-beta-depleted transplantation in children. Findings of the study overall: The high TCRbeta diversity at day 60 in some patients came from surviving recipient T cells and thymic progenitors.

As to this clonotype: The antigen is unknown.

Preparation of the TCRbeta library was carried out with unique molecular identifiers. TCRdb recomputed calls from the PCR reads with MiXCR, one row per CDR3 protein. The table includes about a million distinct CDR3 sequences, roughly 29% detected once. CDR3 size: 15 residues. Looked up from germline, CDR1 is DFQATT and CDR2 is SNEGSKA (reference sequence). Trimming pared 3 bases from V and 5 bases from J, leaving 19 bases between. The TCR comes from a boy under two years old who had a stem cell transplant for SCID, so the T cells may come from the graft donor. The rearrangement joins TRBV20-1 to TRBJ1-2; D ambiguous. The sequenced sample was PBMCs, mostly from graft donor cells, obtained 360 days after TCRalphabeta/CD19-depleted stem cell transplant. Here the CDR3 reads CSAREGGAFEYGYTF. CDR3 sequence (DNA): TGCAGTGCTAGGGAGGGAGGAGCCTTTGAGTATGGCTACACCTTC.